Listed below are T cell receptor beta chains from one sample, sequenced in a study of blood T cell repertoires in COVID-19. Assay: immunoSEQ multiplex PCR; the TCRdb copy retains only in-frame clones and omits some. The table records around 250,000 clones, 80% to 85% of them present only once. Sequenced input: peripheral blood. All receptors come from a woman under 30 with acute or convalescent COVID-19. Both conserved end residues are part of each CDR3. The D gene is left open where the match is weak. Rows give clone size only sometimes, using once, few, many, or a class for an expanded clone.

d_gene,j_gene,abundance,len,v_gene,CDR3nt,CDR3aa
-,TRBJ1-2,many,14,TRBV7-9,TGTGCCAGCAGCTTAGAGGCCAGGGCCTATGGCTACACCTTC,CASSLEARAYGYTF
TRBD1,TRBJ1-5,-,16,TRBV27,TGTGCCAGCAGTCCACTCGGACAGGGAAGCAATCAGCCCCAGCATTTT,CASSPLGQGSNQPQHF
TRBD2,TRBJ2-7,-,16,TRBV28,TGTGCCAGCAGTTTATGGGCTAGCGGGAGACCGGGTGAGCAGTACTTC,CASSLWASGRPGEQYF
-,TRBJ1-4,few,13,TRBV30,TGTGCCTTATATAGACAGGCGAATGAAAAACTGTTTTTT,CALYRQANEKLFF
-,TRBJ1-1,-,14,TRBV6-2/TRBV6-3,TGTGCCAGCAGTTACGTTGCGGAGAACACTGAAGCTTTCTTT,CASSYVAENTEAFF
TRBD1,TRBJ1-2,-,15,TRBV4-2,TGTGCCAGCAGCCAAACAGGACAGGGTTCCTATGGCTACACCTTC,CASSQTGQGSYGYTF
-,TRBJ1-6,-,13,TRBV6-6,TGTGCCAGCACCAGGGGAAATAATTCACCCCTCCACTTT,CASTRGNNSPLHF
-,TRBJ2-6,-,17,TRBV9,TGTGCCAGCACCCGGGACAATATCCGCTCTGGGGCCAACGTCCTGACTTTC,CASTRDNIRSGANVLTF
TRBD2,TRBJ2-2,-,16,TRBV5-4,TGTGCCAGCAGCCCGGTGGGAGGGAATGTTCCCGGGGAGCTGTTTTTT,CASSPVGGNVPGELFF
-,TRBJ1-2,-,13,TRBV19,TGTGCCAGTAGCCCGGACAAGAACTATGGCTACACCTTC,CASSPDKNYGYTF
-,TRBJ1-4,-,19,TRBV27,TGTGCCAGCAGTGCCTACTACATCGCATCAGACCCGGCTAATGAAAAACTGTTTTTT,CASSAYYIASDPANEKLFF
TRBD2,TRBJ2-2,-,17,TRBV18,TGTGCCAGCTCACCGACCCCTCAAAGCGGGAGGACCGGGGAGCTGTTTTTT,CASSPTPQSGRTGELFF
TRBD1,TRBJ2-7,-,11,TRBV2,TGTGCCAGCAACAGGGGCAACGAGCAGTACTTC,CASNRGNEQYF
TRBD2,TRBJ2-1,-,18,TRBV4-3,TGCGCCAGCAGCCCGTCCGGACTAGCGGGGACCCTCTACAATGAGCAGTTCTTC,CASSPSGLAGTLYNEQFF
-,TRBJ2-2,-,15,TRBV11-3,TGTGCCAGCAGCTTAGATGGAGTAAACACCGGGGAGCTGTTTTTT,CASSLDGVNTGELFF
TRBD1,TRBJ1-1,-,17,TRBV10-3,TGTGCCATCAGTGAGTCGTGGACAGGGGGGTTGGGCACTGAAGCTTTCTTT,CAISESWTGGLGTEAFF
-,TRBJ2-7,-,13,TRBV6-5,TGTGCCAGCAGCCGTAAAGGGGTCGACGAGCAGTACTTC,CASSRKGVDEQYF
-,TRBJ1-1,few,16,TRBV28,TGTGCCAGCAGTTCCCCCAGGCGGGGGCGGAACACTGAAGCTTTCTTT,CASSSPRRGRNTEAFF
-,TRBJ1-1,-,17,TRBV3-1/TRBV3-2,TGTGCCAGCAGCCACCCCACTTACAGGGTTGGACCCACTGAAGCTTTCTTT,CASSHPTYRVGPTEAFF
TRBD1,TRBJ1-2,-,14,TRBV28,TGTGCCAGCAGTTTGGGACAGTTCCTCTATGGCTACACCTTC,CASSLGQFLYGYTF
-,TRBJ2-3,-,16,TRBV3-1/TRBV3-2,TGTGCCAGCAGCCAAACCAAGCGGCTGGGCACAGATACGCAGTATTTT,CASSQTKRLGTDTQYF
TRBD2,TRBJ2-5,-,16,TRBV5-1,TGCGCCAGCAGCCCCCGGGGTAGCGGGCCACAAGAGACCCAGTACTTC,CASSPRGSGPQETQYF
-,TRBJ2-7,-,13,TRBV27,TGTGCCAGCAGTTTATCCCCCAATAGAGGGCCGTACTTC,CASSLSPNRGPYF
TRBD2,TRBJ2-7,-,14,TRBV11-2,TGTGCCAGCAGCTTGGACGGGGGGTCCTACGAGCAGTACTTC,CASSLDGGSYEQYF
TRBD2,TRBJ2-4,once,16,TRBV5-6,TGTGCCAGCAGCTTTTCCCCCAGGACGGGGGGAAACATTCAGTACTTC,CASSFSPRTGGNIQYF
-,TRBJ2-1,-,12,TRBV28,TGTGGGGCCGCCCAACCCTACAATGAGCAGTTCTTC,CGAAQPYNEQFF
TRBD2,TRBJ2-2,-,15,TRBV7-3,TGTGCCAGCAGGTCACTAGCGGGAGATTCCGGGGAGCTGTTTTTT,CASRSLAGDSGELFF
-,TRBJ1-6,-,15,TRBV3-1/TRBV3-2,TGTGCCAGCAGCCAGGGGGGTGGCTATAATTCACCCCTCCACTTT,CASSQGGGYNSPLHF
TRBD1,TRBJ1-1,-,15,TRBV7-2,TGTGCCAGCAGCTTAAGACAGGGGGCTGACACTGAAGCTTTCTTT,CASSLRQGADTEAFF
TRBD1,TRBJ2-1,many,16,TRBV18,TGTGCCAGCTCACCCAGGACAGGGGGCGCGTCCAATGAGCAGTTCTTC,CASSPRTGGASNEQFF
TRBD1,TRBJ1-1,-,16,TRBV10-3,TGTGCCATCAGTGGGTCCGGGACAGGGGTCGACACTGAAGCTTTCTTT,CAISGSGTGVDTEAFF
-,TRBJ1-2,-,11,TRBV7-2,TGTGCCAGCAGCTCCGGAGGGGGCTACACCTTC,CASSSGGGYTF
-,TRBJ2-3,-,15,TRBV19,TGTGCCAGTAGTCCCCTAGGATTTGGCACAGATACGCAGTATTTT,CASSPLGFGTDTQYF
-,TRBJ1-1,-,14,TRBV7-2,TGTGCCAGCAGCTTAATGGGGGGAAGGACTGAAGCTTTCTTT,CASSLMGGRTEAFF
-,TRBJ2-7,-,14,TRBV5-1,TGCGCCAGCAGCTTGGCCACGGACAGCTACGAGCAGTACTTC,CASSLATDSYEQYF
-,TRBJ1-6,-,13,TRBV7-2,TGTGCCAGCAGCTCCTGGCCCCAGGGGTCCCTCCACTTT,CASSSWPQGSLHF
TRBD2,TRBJ2-1,-,18,TRBV9,TGTGCCAGCAGCCCCGGGACTAGCGGGAGGGCCCTCGGCAATGAGCAGTTCTTC,CASSPGTSGRALGNEQFF
-,TRBJ2-7,-,12,TRBV5-6,TGTGCCAGCAATGGCGGGGCCTACGAGCAGTACTTC,CASNGGAYEQYF